These 25 T cell receptor beta chains came from one sample sequenced in a study of T cell responses to AZD1222 COVID-19 vaccine. Method: immunoSEQ multiplex PCR; TCRdb's copy keeps in-frame clones and lacks some. This sample has about 39,000 clones; just over 85% occur once, and the top ten carry roughly 29%. Here the sequenced sample was peripheral blood, taken 28 days after the second dose of the MenACWY control vaccine. These receptors came from an adult who received the MenACWY meningococcal vaccine as a control.

The V call is TRBV2, the J call TRBJ2-5, with no clear D. Trimming took off 4 bases at V and 2 bases at J, with 8 bases between the two ends. Germline V CDR1 and CDR2: SNHLY, FYNNEI. The CDR3 is made up of 13 amino acids. This chain's CDR3 is CASSVLGQETQYF. The CDR3 DNA sequence: TGTGCCAGCAGTGTTCTCGGGCAAGAGACCCAGTACTTC.

This sequence joins TRBV11-2 and TRBJ1-1, with TRBD1 identical over 7 bases. From germline, CDR1 is SGHAT and CDR2 FQNNGV. This CDR3 region has 13 residues. The junction had 5 bases not matched to a gene; V was cut back by 5 bases and J by 5 bases. The CDR3 DNA is TGTGCCAGCAGCCGGACAGGCTCTACTGAAGCTTTCTTT. Translating it yields CASSRTGSTEAFF.

This sequence joins TRBV2 and TRBJ1-2, with unresolved D. V was trimmed by 4 bases and J by 3 bases, leaving 12 bases between them. CDR3 length: 14 amino acids. The germline V gene has CDR1 SNHLY and CDR2 FYNNEI. DNA of the CDR3: TGTGCCAGCAGTGTCGTAGGCTTGGACTATGGCTACACCTTC. Translating it yields CASSVVGLDYGYTF.

This clone appeared a few times. J is TRBJ2-3 and V is TRBV2; D gene uncertain. The CDR3 is 14 amino acids. Trimming removed 2 bases from V and 2 bases from J, with 8 bases in between. Germline CDR1 and CDR2: SNHLY and FYNNEI. The CDR3 spells CASSESISTDTQYF. The CDR3 coding sequence is TGTGCCAGCAGTGAATCCATATCCACAGATACGCAGTATTTT.

V usage is TRBV4-1 and J usage is TRBJ2-4; 8 positions agree with TRBD1. The CDR3 extends over 14 amino acids. CDR1 and CDR2 from the germline V gene are MGHRA and YSYEKL. V trimming: 4 bases; J trimming: 13 bases; junction bases outside the gene matches: 12. CDR3 amino acids: CASSRLKTGAKQYF. The CDR3 DNA is TGCGCCAGCAGCCGCCTAAAGACAGGGGCCAAGCAGTACTTC.

This chain links TRBV9 with TRBJ2-7; 7 bases map to TRBD1. V gave up 2 bases and J gave up 5 bases; unmatched junction bases: 7. The CDR3 has 14 residues. Germline CDR1 and CDR2: SGDLS and YYNGEE. CDR3 amino acids: CASSVSGGVHEQYF. In DNA form, the CDR3 reads TGTGCCAGCAGCGTCTCAGGGGGAGTCCACGAGCAGTACTTC.

This clone is a singleton in its sample. This chain uses TRBV20-1 with TRBJ2-3, with 7 bases lining up with TRBD2. Per the germline V gene, CDR1 is DFQATT and CDR2 is SNEGSKA (reference sequence). The CDR3 runs 14 residues. V lost 3 bases to trimming and J lost 2 bases; unmatched junction nucleotides: 5. CDR3 nucleotides: TGCAGTGCTAGTTTGAGCGGGACCACAGATACGCAGTATTTT. This codes for CSASLSGTTDTQYF.

The rearrangement links TRBV5-1 to TRBJ2-7; D may correspond to TRBD1 or TRBD2 (5 bases each). This CDR3 has 14 residues. Trimming stripped 4 bases from V and 2 bases from J, with 13 bases between. Germline values: CDR1 SGHRS, CDR2 YFSETQ. The CDR3 is CASSTRDGTYEQYF. Here the CDR3 DNA reads TGCGCCAGCAGCACTCGGGACGGAACCTACGAGCAGTACTTC. Together with reference TRBV5-1 and TRBJ2-7, the CDR3 gives the full variable domain: KAGVTQTPRYLIKTRGQQVTLSCSPISGHRSVSWYQQTPGQGLQFLFEYFSETQRNKGNFPGRFSGRQFSNSRSEMNVSTLELGDSALYLCASSTRDGTYEQYFGPGTRLTVT.

V usage is TRBV10-1 and J usage is TRBJ2-2; 7 bases line up with TRBD1. This CDR3 is 13 amino acids long. Trimming cost V 6 bases and J 6 bases; bases outside gene matches: 4. In germline, CDR1 is WNHNN, CDR2 SYGVQD (reference sequence). The DNA of the CDR3 is TGCGCCAGCAGCCGGGACAGCGCCGGGGAGCTGTTTTTT. Translating it yields CASSRDSAGELFF.

The chain couples TRBV7-2 to TRBJ2-4; D is ambiguous. The CDR3 runs 14 residues. Germline-derived CDR1 and CDR2 are SGHTA and FQGNSA. V lost 1 base, J lost 0 bases, and 4 bases lay in between. CDR3 coding DNA: TGTGCCAGCAGCTTAGAAGTAGCCAAAAACATTCAGTACTTC. Protein product: CASSLEVAKNIQYF.

The genes are TRBV15 and TRBJ1-5, with D unclear. The CDR3 spans 16 residues. The germline V gene has CDR1 LNHNV and CDR2 YYDKDF (reference sequence). Trimming took 5 bases from V and 4 from J, leaving 18 bases between them. In nucleotides, the CDR3 is TGTGCCACCAGCGACAAACTGCGGGCGCCGAATCAGCCCCAGCATTTT. This translates into CATSDKLRAPNQPQHF.

V gene TRBV28 combines with J gene TRBJ1-2, with a possible D match to TRBD1 (6 bases). CDR1 is MDHEN, CDR2 SYDVKM, per germline. Deletions cut 6 bases from V and 8 bases from J, with 16 bases between. This CDR3 region has 13 residues. As DNA, the CDR3 is TGTGCCAGCAGATACAGGGATTCTCGCGGCTACACCTTC. Protein sequence: CASRYRDSRGYTF.

This rearrangement joins TRBV6-5 to TRBJ2-4; TRBD2 is a possible D gene (5 bases). V gave up 8 bases and J gave up 0 bases, with 14 bases separating them. Germline V gene sequence: CDR1 MNHEY, CDR2 SVGAGI. This CDR3 contains 15 residues. CDR3 amino acids: CASLADGLAKNIQYF. Here the CDR3 DNA reads TGTGCCAGCCTCGCGGACGGACTAGCCAAAAACATTCAGTACTTC.

The J gene is TRBJ2-3, the V gene TRBV6-5, with D unresolved. This CDR3 has 15 residues. V lost 2 bases to trimming and J lost 0 bases, with 9 bases between them. The germline CDR1 and CDR2 sequences are MNHEY and SVGAGI. CDR3 region: CASSYLATSTDTQYF. CDR3 nucleotides: TGTGCCAGCAGTTACCTGGCAACTAGCACAGATACGCAGTATTTT.

The CDR3 protein is CASSPMGVVNGYTF. In nucleotides, the CDR3 is TGTGCCAGCAGCCCCATGGGGGTAGTAAATGGCTACACCTTC. The chain carries TRBV7-9 and TRBJ1-2, with D possibly matching TRBD1 (5 bases). CDR3 length equals 14 residues. The V end was cut by 5 bases, the J end by 6 bases, with 16 bases between. Germline CDR1 SEHNR, CDR2 FQNEAQ (reference sequence). The complete variable domain, with remaining parts taken from reference TRBV7-9 and TRBJ1-2, reads DTGVSQNPRHKITKRGQNVTFRCDPISEHNRLYWYRQTLGQGPEFLTYFQNEAQLEKSRLLSDRFSAERPKGSFSTLEIQRTEQGDSAMYLCASSPMGVVNGYTFGSGTRLTVV.

V usage is TRBV19 and J usage is TRBJ2-5; TRBD2 matches at 7 bases. The CDR3 runs to 14 residues. Looked up from germline, CDR1 is LNHDA and CDR2 is SQIVND (reference sequence). V shed 4 bases, J shed 4 bases, and the junction held 6 bases outside the gene matches. The CDR3 sequence: CASSTERDLETQYF. The CDR3 coding sequence is TGTGCCAGTAGTACCGAGCGGGACTTAGAGACCCAGTACTTC.

CDR3 protein: CASSQTSGSDEQFF. The CDR3 DNA sequence: TGTGCCAGCAGCCAGACCAGCGGGAGTGATGAGCAGTTCTTC. V gene TRBV7-9 combines with J gene TRBJ2-1, with 8 bases lining up with TRBD2. J was trimmed by 8 bases and V by 5 bases; bases with no gene match: 8. The germline V gene has CDR1 SEHNR and CDR2 FQNEAQ (reference sequence). The CDR3 spans 14 residues.

V gene TRBV19 combines with J gene TRBJ1-6, with D possibly TRBD1 on 6 matching bases. This CDR3 spans 15 amino acids. The V end lost 3 bases, the J end lost 9 bases, and 15 bases lay between the germline ends. The germline gives CDR1 LNHDA, CDR2 SQIVND (reference sequence). In nucleotides, the CDR3 is TGTGCCAGTAGTATGGATGGCAGGGGTTTTTCACCCCTCCACTTT. This translates into CASSMDGRGFSPLHF.

This chain joins TRBV6-5 and TRBJ1-3, with 8 bases fitting TRBD1. CDR1 is MNHEY, CDR2 SVGAGI, per germline. V gave up 0 bases and J gave up 9 bases; unmatched junction bases: 7. The CDR3 extends over 15 amino acids. The CDR3 here is CASSYSRTGIGTIYF. For the CDR3, the DNA is TGTGCCAGCAGTTACTCGAGGACAGGGATTGGCACCATATATTTT.

The count of this clone is one. The CDR3 bases are TGTGCCAGCAGCCCCCAGGGCGGGGTTCTAAATGAGCAGTTCTTC. Its protein is CASSPQGGVLNEQFF. The chain recombines TRBV7-9 with TRBJ2-1; D may be TRBD2 (6 bases). The CDR3 covers 15 residues. From germline, CDR1 is SEHNR and CDR2 FQNEAQ (reference sequence). V was shortened by 5 bases and J by 7 bases, with 18 bases between the two germline ends.

The rearrangement links TRBV6-5 to TRBJ1-5, with D uncertain. This CDR3 contains 15 residues. The V end was cut by 7 bases, the J end by 2 bases, with 15 bases between. Looked up from germline, CDR1 is MNHEY and CDR2 is SVGAGI. CDR3 DNA: TGTGCCAGCATCTATGGGTCCGGGGGCAATCAGCCCCAGCATTTT. It specifies CASIYGSGGNQPQHF.

The chain links TRBV2 to TRBJ1-5; TRBD1 might be the D (6 bases). Germline-derived CDR1 and CDR2 are SNHLY and FYNNEI. With 6 bases removed from V and 2 bases from J, the gap between germline ends came to 11 bases. This CDR3 is 14 amino acids long. CDR3 loop: CASRLDSGNQPQHF. The CDR3 DNA follows: TGTGCCAGCAGGTTGGACAGTGGCAATCAGCCCCAGCATTTT. Full variable domain (rest looked up from reference TRBV2 and TRBJ1-5): EPEVTQTPSHQVTQMGQEVILRCVPISNHLYFYWYRQILGQKVEFLVSFYNNEISEKSEIFDDQFSVERPDGSNFTLKIRSTKLEDSAMYFCASRLDSGNQPQHFGDGTRLSIL.

The chain recombines TRBV18 with TRBJ2-2, with D hard to call. From germline, CDR1 is KGHSH and CDR2 LQKENI. CDR3 length: 15 amino acids. The V gene lost 4 bases and the J gene lost 5 bases, with 14 bases spanning the gap. The CDR3 nucleotides are TGTGCCAGCTCACTAGGCAAGCTCGTTACCGGGGAGCTGTTTTTT. Translation: CASSLGKLVTGELFF. The variable domain in full, completed from reference TRBV18 and TRBJ2-2, reads NAGVMQNPRHLVRRRGQEARLRCSPMKGHSHVYWYRQLPEEGLKFMVYLQKENIIDESGMPKERFSAEFPKEGPSILRIQQVVRGDSAAYFCASSLGKLVTGELFFGEGSRLTVL.

V and J are TRBV19 and TRBJ1-5; 9 bases are shared with TRBD1. Germline loops: CDR1 LNHDA, CDR2 SQIVND (reference sequence). The CDR3 spans 16 residues. DNA of the CDR3: TGTGCTTCCGGGACAGGGAATCTTGAGGGCAATCAGCCCCAGCATTTT. Residues: CASGTGNLEGNQPQHF.

This chain links TRBV7-3 with TRBJ2-3, with D perhaps TRBD1 or TRBD2 (6 bases each). This CDR3 contains 16 residues. V lost 4 bases and J lost 5, with 19 bases in between. CDR1 is SGHTA and CDR2 is FQGTGA in the germline V gene. CDR3 in amino acids: CASSSAMGGSGDTQYF. The CDR3 DNA reads TGTGCCAGCAGCTCCGCTATGGGGGGCAGTGGAGATACGCAGTATTTT.